One T cell receptor beta chain is described in this entry. What this receptor recognizes is not known. Base qualities are not provided; no much larger clone lies one nucleotide away. The sample comes from a study of graft-versus-host responses after intestinal transplantation (dated by TCRdb to the early 2020s). Notes on the research overall: The transplants that recipients got were multivisceral, liver-intestinal, or isolated intestinal. Every recipient was given anti-thymocyte globulin induction, followed by around three years of maintenance tacrolimus and steroids. After intestinal transplantation, graft-versus-host and host-versus-graft alloreactive T cell clones were followed in the graft, circulation and bone marrow using bulk TCR-beta CDR3 sequencing. Alloreactive clones were identified by sequencing pre-transplant mixed lymphocyte reaction products and comparing these products with unstimulated pre-transplant donor and recipient T cells. The cohort enrolled 20 to 25 intestinal transplant recipients including one retransplant, and 3 patients lacking pretransplant specimens were excluded. Donor T cell macrochimerism was defined as a peak of at least 4% donor T cells among recipient peripheral blood mononuclear cells. Instead of going to the commercial service, samples from a few later patients were sequenced in-house on an Illumina MiSeq and processed with MiXCR. What the work shows at the level of the full study, not this receptor alone: The conclusions were limited by the relatively low number and heterogeneity of the intestinal transplant patients. Patients with donor T cell macrochimerism had high GvH to HvG T cell clonal ratios in their allografts. GvH clones were found in recipient bone marrow, and some of the GvH clones appeared earlier in ileal mucosa or blood, which is consistent with an intestinal mucosal origin. Early after transplant, peak levels of circulating GvH clones were found to be associated with declines in HvG clones.

In the first month after transplant, blood samples were collected up to 4 times, and after that at least monthly when available. Library prep was done by the immunoSEQ multiplex PCR assay. For most patients, genomic DNA was subjected to high-throughput TCR-beta CDR3 sequencing by Adaptive Biotechnologies. The authors' analysis ran thus. TCR sequencing data were retrieved from Adaptive's ImmunoSEQ software for roughly 17 patients, whereas three other patients were processed with MiXCR and VDJtools. CDR3 nucleotide sequences shared between donor and recipient were removed because the origin of such sequences could not be assigned. Alloreactive clones required at least 2-fold expansion over unstimulated cells and minimum CFSE-low frequency of 0.002% (template counts) or 0.001% (read counts). Mappable clones were those detected in sequenced pre-transplant spleen, lymph node, or MLR CFSE-low populations of the donor or recipient. Cumulative frequency of alloreactive clones was calculated as a percentage of all sequences weighted by copy number. TCRdb carries this immuneACCESS record with in-frame sequences only. Its versions omit some clonotypes, under half of them owing to an unresolved V gene in the studies checked, with the rest unexplained. The D gene and trimming were derived from the DNA, and the V and J assignments and clone size from that table. The sample yields 23,000 or so clones; 90% to 95% were counted once. About 0.8% of the sample goes to the ten largest clones.

V drops 3 bases and J drops 7 bases, leaving 12 bases in between. Including the terminal cysteine and phenylalanine, the CDR3 comprises 13 residues. Only CDR3 DNA is held: 39 bases, read in frame from base 1. Reading the germline V gene gives CDR1 KGHSH and CDR2 LQKENI. The sequence links TRBV18 to TRBJ1-2; too little of a D gene remains to name it. The sample was PBMCs, taken approximately 30 days after intestinal transplant. This TCR came from a human patient who received an intestinal transplant, so some T cells may come from the graft donor. The sequenced DNA is TGTGCCAGCTCACCTGGTGATGGGTTTGGCTACACCTTC. It encodes CASSPGDGFGYTF. The CDR3 plus the reference TRBV18 and TRBJ1-2 genes for the other parts give the full variable domain: NAGVMQNPRHLVRRRGQEARLRCSPMKGHSHVYWYRQLPEEGLKFMVYLQKENIIDESGMPKERFSAEFPKEGPSILRIQQVVRGDSAAYFCASSPGDGFGYTFGSGTRLTVV.